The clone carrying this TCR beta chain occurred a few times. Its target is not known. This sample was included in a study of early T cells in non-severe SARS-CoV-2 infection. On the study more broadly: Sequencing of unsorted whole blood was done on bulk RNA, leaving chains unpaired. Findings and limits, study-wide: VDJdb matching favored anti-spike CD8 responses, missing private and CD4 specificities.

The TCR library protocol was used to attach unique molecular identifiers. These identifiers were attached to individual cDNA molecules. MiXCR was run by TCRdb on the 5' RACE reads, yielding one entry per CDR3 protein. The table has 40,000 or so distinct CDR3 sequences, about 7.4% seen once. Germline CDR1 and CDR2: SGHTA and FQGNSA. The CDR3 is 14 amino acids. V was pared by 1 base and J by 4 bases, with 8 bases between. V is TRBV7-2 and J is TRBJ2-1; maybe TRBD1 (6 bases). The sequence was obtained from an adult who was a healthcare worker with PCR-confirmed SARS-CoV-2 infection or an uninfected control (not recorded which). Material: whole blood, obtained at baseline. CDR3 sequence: CASSLGTEYNEQFF. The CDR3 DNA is TGTGCCAGCAGCTTAGGGACAGAGTACAATGAGCAGTTCTTC.